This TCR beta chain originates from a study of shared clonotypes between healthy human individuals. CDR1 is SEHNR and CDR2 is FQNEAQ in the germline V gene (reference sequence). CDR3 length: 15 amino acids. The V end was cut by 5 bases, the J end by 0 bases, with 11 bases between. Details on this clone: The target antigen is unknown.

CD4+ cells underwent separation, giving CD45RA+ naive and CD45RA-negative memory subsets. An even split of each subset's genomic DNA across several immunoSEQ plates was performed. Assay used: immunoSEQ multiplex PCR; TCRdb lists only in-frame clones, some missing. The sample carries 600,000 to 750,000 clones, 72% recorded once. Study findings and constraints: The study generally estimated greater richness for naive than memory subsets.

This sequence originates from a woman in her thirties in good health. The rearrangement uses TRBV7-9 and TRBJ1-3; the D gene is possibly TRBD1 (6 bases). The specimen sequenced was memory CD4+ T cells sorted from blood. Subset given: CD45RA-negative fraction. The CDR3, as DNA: TGTGCCAGCAGCGTCGGACAGCACTCTGGAAACACCATATATTTT. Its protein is CASSVGQHSGNTIYF. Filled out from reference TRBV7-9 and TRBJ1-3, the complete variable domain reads DTGVSQNPRHKITKRGQNVTFRCDPISEHNRLYWYRQTLGQGPEFLTYFQNEAQLEKSRLLSDRFSAERPKGSFSTLEIQRTEQGDSAMYLCASSVGQHSGNTIYFGEGSWLTVV.